This entry concerns a single TCR beta chain. Produced via immunoSEQ multiplex PCR; TCRdb's table is partial and in-frame only. The data hold 150,000 to 170,000 clones, with around 96% observed a single time. These data belong to a study of control samples from healthy donors and cancer patients. The sequence was collected from a man aged 35 to 55 in good health. What was sequenced was blood.

CDR3 sequence reads: CASSLYPPTEGGHYEQYF. DNA of the CDR3: TGCGCCAGCAGCTTGTACCCGCCGACTGAGGGAGGGCATTACGAGCAGTACTTC. The chain carries TRBV5-1 and TRBJ2-7, with 7 positions matching TRBD2. Trimming removed 1 base from V and 4 bases from J; junction bases left unmatched: 17. CDR3 length: 18 residues. CDR1 and CDR2 from the germline V gene are SGHRS and YFSETQ.